The 3 T cell receptor beta chains presented below share a single source sample, sequenced in a study of human T cells and chemical hapten exposure. TCRdb re-called the RACE reads with MiXCR, one entry per CDR3 protein. In the table there are 180,000 or so distinct CDR3 sequences, 13% to 15% of which are singletons. Time point meaning: patch test 1, 2 weeks after DPC sensitization. As to treatment: therapeutic diphenylcyclopropenone sensitization with weekly scalp DPC. The sequencing here drew on whole blood, taken in connection with sensitization to the hapten diphenylcyclopropenone (DPC). These receptors were taken from a young woman with alopecia areata. Some clones in this sample may be carry-over from other donors' samples.

The chain uses TRBV3-1 and TRBJ2-7, with a weak D call TRBD2 (6 bases). CDR3 length: 13 amino acids. V was trimmed by 1 base and J by 5 bases, leaving 9 bases between them. Germline V gene data show CDR1 as LGHDT and CDR2 as YNNKEL (reference sequence). CDR3 DNA: TGTGCCAGCAGCCAAGGGAGGAGGGACGAGCAGTACTTC. Amino acid sequence: CASSQGRRDEQYF.

This clonotype was counted between two and nine times. The rearrangement joins TRBV25-1 to TRBJ1-2, with TRBD1 as a possible D gene (5 bases). CDR1 and CDR2 from the germline V gene are MGHDK and SYGVNS. CDR3 length equals 15 residues. Trimming took 3 bases from V and 4 from J, leaving 15 bases between them. The CDR3 loop is CASSDAGRAVYGYTF. The DNA for the CDR3 is TGTGCCAGCAGTGATGCGGGACGGGCCGTCTATGGCTACACCTTC.

This clonotype was recorded many times. V is TRBV29-1 and J is TRBJ2-7, with 7 bases that match TRBD1. CDR3 length: 11 residues. V trimming: 6 bases; J trimming: 3 bases; junction bases outside the gene matches: 2. The germline V gene has CDR1 SQVTM and CDR2 ANQGSEA. CDR3 protein: CSVGTDYEQYF. CDR3 bases: TGCAGCGTAGGGACAGACTACGAGCAGTACTTC.